This T cell receptor beta chain was profiled in a study of naive and memory T cell subsets. J lost 9 bases, V lost 3 bases, and 7 bases had no gene match. The CDR3 covers 15 residues. Germline CDR1 is SGHTA and CDR2 is FQGNSA. Note on this clonotype: The antigen remains undetermined.

Two oligonucleotides, mixed equimolar, formed the beta constant-region primer covering TRBC1 and TRBC2. Ligated cDNA was amplified by four rounds of PCR with nested alpha and beta constant-region primers and SP2. The cDNA 3' end received a ligated single-stranded oligonucleotide carrying the SP2 primer and a 12-nucleotide UMI. MiXCR, applied by TCRdb to the UMI-ligation and nested PCR reads, yields one record per CDR3 protein. The table records 150,000 or so distinct CDR3 sequences, about 20% of them present only once. Study findings and constraints: Especially in CD8 cells, naive repertoires contained a few larger clonotypes, possibly CD45RA-re-expressing memory cells.

The TCR comes from a human donor in good health. The chain uses TRBV7-2 and TRBJ1-6; 8 bases are shared with TRBD1. Sequencing was carried out using naive CD4+ T cells from blood. The CDR3 region is CASSFRRGRGSPLHF. The DNA of the CDR3 is TGTGCCAGCAGCTTCCGCAGGGGGCGCGGTTCACCCCTCCACTTT.